The 4 T cell receptor beta chains below all came from one sample that was sequenced in a study of T cell responses to AZD1222 COVID-19 vaccine. Here immunoSEQ multiplex PCR was the method, and the copy in TCRdb shows in-frame clones only, minus some. The repertoire holds 90,000 to 150,000 clones, about nine tenths seen once, with 3.5% to 5% in the top ten. The sample in question was peripheral blood, obtained on day 0 of AZD1222 vaccination. The receptors were sampled from an adult in good health.

This clone appeared a single time. The genes are TRBV2 and TRBJ1-1; D uncertain. V shed 7 bases and J shed 1 base, with 4 bases lying between them. In germline, CDR1 is SNHLY, CDR2 FYNNEI. This CDR3 spans 11 amino acids. The CDR3 DNA sequence: TGTGCCAGCATGCGGAACACTGAAGCTTTCTTT. Translation gives CASMRNTEAFF. Complete variable domain (other parts from reference TRBV2 and TRBJ1-1): EPEVTQTPSHQVTQMGQEVILRCVPISNHLYFYWYRQILGQKVEFLVSFYNNEISEKSEIFDDQFSVERPDGSNFTLKIRSTKLEDSAMYFCASMRNTEAFFGQGTRLTVV.

The rearrangement uses TRBV3-1 (or the pseudogene TRBV3-2) and TRBJ1-2; 11 bases align to TRBD1. The CDR3 has 17 residues. V trimming: 3 bases; J trimming: 3 bases; junction bases outside the gene matches: 9. Germline values: CDR1 LGHDT, CDR2 YNNKEL (reference sequence). CDR3: CASSQGQGVGFDYGYTF. In DNA, the CDR3 is TGTGCCAGCAGCCAGGGACAGGGGGTGGGGTTTGACTATGGCTACACCTTC.

To note about this clone: Other DNA sequences within the sample encode an identical CDR3. V gene TRBV2 combines with J gene TRBJ2-7; D might be TRBD2 (6 bases). Germline-derived CDR1 and CDR2 are SNHLY and FYNNEI. This CDR3 region has 13 residues. Trimming removed 3 bases from V and 1 base from J, with 7 bases in between. CDR3 coding DNA: TGTGCCAGCAGTGAGGGGGGATCCTACGAGCAGTACTTC. This encodes CASSEGGSYEQYF.

The genes are TRBV14 and TRBJ2-2, with D hard to call. Trimming stripped 1 base from V and 3 bases from J, with 6 bases between. The CDR3 extends over 14 amino acids. The germline V gene encodes CDR1 SGHDN and CDR2 FVKESK. Here the CDR3 DNA reads TGTGCCAGCAGCCAAGTCACCTACACCGGGGAGCTGTTTTTT. Protein: CASSQVTYTGELFF.